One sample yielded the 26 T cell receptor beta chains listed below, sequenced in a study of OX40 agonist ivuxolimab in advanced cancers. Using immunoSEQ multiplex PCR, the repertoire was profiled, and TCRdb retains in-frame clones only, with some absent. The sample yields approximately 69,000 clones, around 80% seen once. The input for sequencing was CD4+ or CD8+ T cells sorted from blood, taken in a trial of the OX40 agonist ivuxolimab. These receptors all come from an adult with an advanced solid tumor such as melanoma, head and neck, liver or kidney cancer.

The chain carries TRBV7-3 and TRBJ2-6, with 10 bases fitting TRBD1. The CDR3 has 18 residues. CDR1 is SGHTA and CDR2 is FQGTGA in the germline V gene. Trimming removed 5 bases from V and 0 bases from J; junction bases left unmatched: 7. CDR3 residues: CASSGQGGVSSGANVLTF. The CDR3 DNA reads TGTGCCAGCAGCGGACAGGGGGGCGTAAGCTCTGGGGCCAACGTCCTGACTTTC.

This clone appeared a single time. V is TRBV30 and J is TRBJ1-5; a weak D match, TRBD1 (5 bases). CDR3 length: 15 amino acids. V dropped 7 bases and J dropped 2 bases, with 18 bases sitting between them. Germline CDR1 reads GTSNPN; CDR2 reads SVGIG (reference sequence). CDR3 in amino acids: CASNHRDRCNQPQHF. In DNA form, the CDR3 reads TGTGCCTCGAATCACCGGGACCGTTGCAATCAGCCCCAGCATTTT.

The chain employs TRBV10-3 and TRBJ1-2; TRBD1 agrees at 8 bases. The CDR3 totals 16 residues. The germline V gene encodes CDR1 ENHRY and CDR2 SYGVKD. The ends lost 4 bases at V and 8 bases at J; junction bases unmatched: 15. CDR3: CAISGQGSSSSGGYTF. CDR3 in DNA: TGTGCCATCAGTGGACAGGGGTCATCGAGCTCGGGGGGCTACACCTTC.

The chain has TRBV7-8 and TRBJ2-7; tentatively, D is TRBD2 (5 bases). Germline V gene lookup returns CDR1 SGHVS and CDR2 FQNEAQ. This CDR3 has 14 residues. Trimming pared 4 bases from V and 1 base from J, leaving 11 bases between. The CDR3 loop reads CASSSSPGSYEQYF. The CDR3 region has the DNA TGTGCCAGCAGCTCCTCTCCGGGGTCCTACGAGCAGTACTTC.

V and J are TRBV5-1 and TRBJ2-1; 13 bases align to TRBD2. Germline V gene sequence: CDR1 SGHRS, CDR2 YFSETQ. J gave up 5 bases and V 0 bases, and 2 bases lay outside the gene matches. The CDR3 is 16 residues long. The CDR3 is CASSLGLAGGHNEQFF. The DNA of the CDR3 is TGCGCCAGCAGCTTGGGACTAGCGGGGGGACACAATGAGCAGTTCTTC.

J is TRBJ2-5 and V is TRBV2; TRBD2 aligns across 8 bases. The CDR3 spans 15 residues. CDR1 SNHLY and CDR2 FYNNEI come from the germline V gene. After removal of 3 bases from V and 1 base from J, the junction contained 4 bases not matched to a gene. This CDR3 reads CASSDIGGAQETQYF. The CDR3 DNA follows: TGTGCCAGCAGTGATATCGGGGGGGCCCAAGAGACCCAGTACTTC.

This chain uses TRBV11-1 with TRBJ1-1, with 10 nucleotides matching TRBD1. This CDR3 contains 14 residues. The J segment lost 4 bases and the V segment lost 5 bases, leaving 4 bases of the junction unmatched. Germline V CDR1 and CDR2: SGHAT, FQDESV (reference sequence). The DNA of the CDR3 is TGTGCCAGCAGCCTTCGACAGGGGGCCACTGAAGCTTTCTTT. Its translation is CASSLRQGATEAFF.

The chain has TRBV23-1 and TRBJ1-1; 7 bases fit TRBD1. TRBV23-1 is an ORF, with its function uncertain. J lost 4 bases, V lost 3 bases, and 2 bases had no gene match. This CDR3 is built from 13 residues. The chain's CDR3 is CASSQGQSTEAFF. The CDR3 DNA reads TGCGCCAGCAGTCAGGGACAGTCCACTGAAGCTTTCTTT.

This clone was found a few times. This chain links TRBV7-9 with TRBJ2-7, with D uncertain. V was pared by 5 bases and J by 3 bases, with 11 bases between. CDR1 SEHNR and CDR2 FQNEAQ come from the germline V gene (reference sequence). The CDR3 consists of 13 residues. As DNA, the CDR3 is TGTGCCAGCAGCCTAGGAGCTGTCTACGAGCAGTACTTC. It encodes CASSLGAVYEQYF.

The CDR3 DNA reads as TGCAGCGTTGAGGGACAGGGCCACGAGCAGTACTTC. Encoded protein: CSVEGQGHEQYF. The chain is built from TRBV29-1 and TRBJ2-7; 9 nucleotides match TRBD1. The V gene end was trimmed by 3 bases and the J gene end by 5 bases; junction bases not matched to a gene: 2. Germline CDR1 SQVTM, CDR2 ANQGSEA. The CDR3 is made up of 12 amino acids.

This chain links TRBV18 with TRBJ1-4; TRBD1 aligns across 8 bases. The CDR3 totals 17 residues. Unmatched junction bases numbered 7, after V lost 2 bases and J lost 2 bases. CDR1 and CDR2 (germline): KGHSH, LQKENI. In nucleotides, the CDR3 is TGTGCCAGCTCACCAAGGACAGGGAAAGTGACTAATGAAAAACTGTTTTTT. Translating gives CASSPRTGKVTNEKLFF.

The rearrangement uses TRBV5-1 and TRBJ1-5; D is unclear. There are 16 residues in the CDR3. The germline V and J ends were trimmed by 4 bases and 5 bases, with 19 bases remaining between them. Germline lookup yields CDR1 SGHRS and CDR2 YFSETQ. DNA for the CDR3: TGCGCCAGCAGCCCCAACGCAGGAGGAGTTGATCAGCCCCAGCATTTT. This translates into CASSPNAGGVDQPQHF.

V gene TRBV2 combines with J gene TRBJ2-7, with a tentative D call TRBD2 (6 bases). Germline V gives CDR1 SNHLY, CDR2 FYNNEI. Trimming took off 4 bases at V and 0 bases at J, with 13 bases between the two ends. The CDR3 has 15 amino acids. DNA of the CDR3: TGTGCCAGCAGTGTTGACGGAGGGAGCTCCTACGAGCAGTACTTC. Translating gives CASSVDGGSSYEQYF. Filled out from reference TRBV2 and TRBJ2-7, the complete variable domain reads EPEVTQTPSHQVTQMGQEVILRCVPISNHLYFYWYRQILGQKVEFLVSFYNNEISEKSEIFDDQFSVERPDGSNFTLKIRSTKLEDSAMYFCASSVDGGSSYEQYFGPGTRLTVT.

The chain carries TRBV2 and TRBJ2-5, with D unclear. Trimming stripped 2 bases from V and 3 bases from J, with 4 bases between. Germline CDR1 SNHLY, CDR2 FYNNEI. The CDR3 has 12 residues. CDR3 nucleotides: TGTGCCAGCAGTGAATTGGAAGAGACCCAGTACTTC. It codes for CASSELEETQYF.

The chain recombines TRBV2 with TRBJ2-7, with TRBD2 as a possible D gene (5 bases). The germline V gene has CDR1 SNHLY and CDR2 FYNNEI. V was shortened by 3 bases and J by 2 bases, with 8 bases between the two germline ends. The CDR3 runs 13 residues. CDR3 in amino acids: CASSDGMAYEQYF. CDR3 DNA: TGTGCCAGCAGTGACGGGATGGCCTACGAGCAGTACTTC.

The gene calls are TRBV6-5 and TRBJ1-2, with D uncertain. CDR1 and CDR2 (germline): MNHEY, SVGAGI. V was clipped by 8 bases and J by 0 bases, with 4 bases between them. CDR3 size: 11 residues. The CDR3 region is CASETNYGYTF. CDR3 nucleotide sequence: TGTGCCAGCGAGACTAACTATGGCTACACCTTC.

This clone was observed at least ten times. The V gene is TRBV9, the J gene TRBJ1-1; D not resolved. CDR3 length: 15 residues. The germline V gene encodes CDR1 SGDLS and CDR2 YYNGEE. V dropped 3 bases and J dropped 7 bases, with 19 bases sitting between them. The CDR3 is CASSASLRITGEAFF. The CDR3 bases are TGTGCCAGCAGCGCTTCGCTTAGGATCACTGGTGAAGCTTTCTTT.

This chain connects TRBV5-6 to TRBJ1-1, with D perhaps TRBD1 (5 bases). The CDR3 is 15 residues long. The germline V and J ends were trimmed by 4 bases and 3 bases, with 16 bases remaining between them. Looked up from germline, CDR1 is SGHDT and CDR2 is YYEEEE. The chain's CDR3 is CASSLPLGGYTEAFF. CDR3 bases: TGTGCCAGCAGCCTCCCCTTGGGGGGATACACTGAAGCTTTCTTT.

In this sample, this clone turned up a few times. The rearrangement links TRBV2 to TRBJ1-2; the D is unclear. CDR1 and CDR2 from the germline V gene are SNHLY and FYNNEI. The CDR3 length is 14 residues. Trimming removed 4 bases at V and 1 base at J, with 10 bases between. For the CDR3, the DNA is TGTGCCAGCAGTGTGGGCAGGCTTAACTATGGCTACACCTTC. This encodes CASSVGRLNYGYTF.

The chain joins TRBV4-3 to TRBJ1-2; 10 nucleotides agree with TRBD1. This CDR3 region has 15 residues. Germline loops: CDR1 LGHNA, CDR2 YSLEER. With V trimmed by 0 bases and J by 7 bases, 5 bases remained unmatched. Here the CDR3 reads CASSQETRDRGGYTF. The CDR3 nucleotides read TGCGCCAGCAGCCAAGAAACCCGGGACAGGGGTGGCTACACCTTC.

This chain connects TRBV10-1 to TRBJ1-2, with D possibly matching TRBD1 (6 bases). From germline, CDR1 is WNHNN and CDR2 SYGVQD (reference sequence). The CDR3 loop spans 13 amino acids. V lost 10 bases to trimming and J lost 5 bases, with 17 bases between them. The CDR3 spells CAIIDRGAYGYTF. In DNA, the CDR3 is TGCGCCATCATCGATCGGGGGGCGTATGGCTACACCTTC.

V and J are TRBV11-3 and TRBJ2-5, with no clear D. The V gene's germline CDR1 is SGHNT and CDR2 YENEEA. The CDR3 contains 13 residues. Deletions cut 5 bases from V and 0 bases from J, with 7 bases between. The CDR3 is CASSPNDQETQYF. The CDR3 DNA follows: TGTGCCAGCAGCCCAAACGACCAAGAGACCCAGTACTTC.

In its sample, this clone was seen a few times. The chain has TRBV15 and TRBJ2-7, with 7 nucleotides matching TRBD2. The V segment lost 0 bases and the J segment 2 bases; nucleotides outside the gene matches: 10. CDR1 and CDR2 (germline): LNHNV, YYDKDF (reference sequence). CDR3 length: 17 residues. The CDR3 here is CATSRDMIGLGAYEQYF. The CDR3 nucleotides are TGTGCCACCAGCAGAGATATGATAGGACTAGGAGCCTACGAGCAGTACTTC.

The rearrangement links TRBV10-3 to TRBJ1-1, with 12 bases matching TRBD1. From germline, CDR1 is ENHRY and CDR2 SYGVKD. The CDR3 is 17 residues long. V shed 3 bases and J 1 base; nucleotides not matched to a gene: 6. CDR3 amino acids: CAISEGTGGEWNTEAFF. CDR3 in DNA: TGTGCCATCAGTGAAGGGACAGGGGGCGAATGGAACACTGAAGCTTTCTTT.

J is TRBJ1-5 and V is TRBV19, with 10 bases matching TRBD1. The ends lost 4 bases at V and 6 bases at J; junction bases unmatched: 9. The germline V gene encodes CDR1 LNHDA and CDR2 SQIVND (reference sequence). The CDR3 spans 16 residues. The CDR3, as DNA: TGTGCCAGTAGTAACATACCGGGACAGGGGATTCAGCCCCAGCATTTT. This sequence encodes CASSNIPGQGIQPQHF.

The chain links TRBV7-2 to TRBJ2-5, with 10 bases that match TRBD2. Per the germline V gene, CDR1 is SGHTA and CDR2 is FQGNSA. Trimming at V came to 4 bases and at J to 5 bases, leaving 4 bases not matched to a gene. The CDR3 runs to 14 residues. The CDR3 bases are TGTGCCAGCAGCTGGTTGACTAGCGGGGAGACCCAGTACTTC. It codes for CASSWLTSGETQYF.